The present T cell receptor beta chain was sequenced within a study of blood T cell repertoires in COVID-19. For the study at large: Sources were T cells, B-cell-depleted T cells, or PBMCs; the material itself was cDNA or gDNA.

Data came from immunoSEQ multiplex PCR; TCRdb stores just in-frame clones and leaves some out. The sample includes tens of thousands of clones, about 91% seen only once; the top ten take about 8%. Germline V gene sequence: CDR1 SNHLY, CDR2 FYNNEI. The CDR3 sequence is 15 residues long. Deletions cut 9 bases from V and 0 bases from J, with 15 bases between. The chain couples TRBV2 to TRBJ1-3; perhaps TRBD1 as D (5 bases). The source is a woman aged 65 to 85 with acute or convalescent COVID-19. Source material: peripheral blood. The CDR3 sequence is CASELTVTSGNTIYF. The CDR3 nucleotides read TGTGCCAGTGAGTTGACAGTCACCTCTGGAAACACCATATATTTT.